The 17 T cell receptor beta chains below were found in one sample sequenced in a study of metastatic and nonmetastatic thyroid tumors. MiXCR was used by TCRdb to re-call the PCR reads. This sample yields under 40,000 clones, of which 15% to 20% are seen a single time; 6.2% belongs to the top ten. Patients were all untreated before their thyroid surgery. Material for sequencing was blood. Receptors originate from a male donor with papillary thyroid cancer or a benign thyroid nodule (not recorded which). Some clones in this sample may be carry-over from other donors' samples.

The CDR3 loop is CASSPPQQGAGQPQHF. CDR3 bases: TGTGCCAGCAGTCCACCCCAACAGGGGGCAGGTCAGCCCCAGCATTTT. The V and J genes are TRBV28 and TRBJ1-5, with TRBD1 matching over 9 bases. V gave up 5 bases and J gave up 6 bases; unmatched junction bases: 11. Looked up from germline, CDR1 is MDHEN and CDR2 is SYDVKM. This CDR3 has 16 amino acids. The whole variable domain, filled in from reference TRBV28 and TRBJ1-5, reads DVKVTQSSRYLVKRTGEKVFLECVQDMDHENMFWYRQDPGLGLRLIYFSYDVKMKEKGDIPEGYSVSREKKERFSLILESASTNQTSMYLCASSPPQQGAGQPQHFGDGTRLSIL.

The chain employs TRBV25-1 and TRBJ2-7, with 8 bases fitting TRBD2. The V gene end was trimmed by 3 bases and the J gene end by 7 bases; junction bases not matched to a gene: 11. CDR3 length: 15 residues. Germline-derived CDR1 and CDR2 are MGHDK and SYGVNS. CDR3 sequence: CASSEGGLAGGEQYF. In DNA, the CDR3 is TGTGCCAGCAGTGAGGGAGGGCTCGCGGGAGGTGAGCAGTACTTC.

This clone appeared many times. The CDR3 spells CASSLRTDQGMNTEAFF. The DNA for the CDR3 is TGTGCCAGCAGCCTACGGACGGACCAGGGGATGAACACTGAAGCTTTCTTT. V gene TRBV7-8 combines with J gene TRBJ1-1; D possibly corresponds to TRBD1 (6 bases). Germline V lookup: CDR1 SGHVS, CDR2 FQNEAQ. The germline V and J ends were trimmed by 5 bases and 0 bases, with 19 bases remaining between them. There are 17 residues in the CDR3. Based on the CDR3 plus reference TRBV7-8 and TRBJ1-1, the full variable domain is GAGVSQSPRYKVAKRGQDVALRCDPISGHVSLFWYQQALGQGPEFLTYFQNEAQLDKSGLPSDRFFAERPEGSVSTLKIQRTQQEDSAVYLCASSLRTDQGMNTEAFFGQGTRLTVV.

The sample holds many counts of this clone. The chain couples TRBV5-1 to TRBJ1-4, with D possibly being TRBD1 (5 bases). This CDR3 contains 15 residues. V lost 4 bases and J 5 bases, leaving 15 bases between the germline ends. CDR1 SGHRS and CDR2 YFSETQ come from the germline V gene. The CDR3 coding sequence is TGCGCCAGCAGCACGACCGGGACGGAAAATGAAAAACTGTTTTTT. Translation: CASSTTGTENEKLFF.

A word on this clone: At one end, the junction sequence differs from germline, possibly due to a read error. The chain uses TRBV5-1 and TRBJ2-3, with a weak D call TRBD2 (6 bases). The CDR3 runs 16 residues. Germline CDR1 reads SGHRS; CDR2 reads YFSETQ. In nucleotides, the CDR3 is TGCGCCAGCATCTTGGTGGGGGGAGGACCCACAGATACGCATTATTTT. Its protein product is CASILVGGGPTDTHYF.

At least ten counts were recorded for this clone. The V gene is TRBV7-6, the J gene TRBJ2-3, with D possibly matching TRBD1 (6 bases). The ends were cut back, 4 bases at V and 0 bases at J, with 11 bases in the middle. The CDR3 sequence is 15 residues long. In germline, CDR1 is SGHVS, CDR2 FNYEAQ. DNA for the CDR3: TGTGCCAGCAGCTCCTGGACAGACAGCACAGATACGCAGTATTTT. Translated: CASSSWTDSTDTQYF.

In this sample, this clone turned up a few times. Since a much larger clone is just one base distant, this may be a read error. The V call is TRBV11-2, the J call TRBJ1-1, with 12 bases matching TRBD1. The length of the CDR3 is 17 residues. Germline V gives CDR1 SGHAT, CDR2 FQNNGV. The V and J ends lost 5 bases and 0 bases, in that order; junction bases with no gene match: 7. The CDR3 reads CASSTPGQGAVNTEAFF. The DNA for the CDR3 is TGTGCCAGCAGCACCCCGGGACAGGGGGCTGTGAACACTGAAGCTTTCTTT.

Many counts were recorded for this clone. The chain employs TRBV24-1 and TRBJ1-1, with D possibly matching TRBD1 (6 bases). The CDR3 totals 18 residues. Germline loops: CDR1 KGHDR, CDR2 SFDVKD. Trimming stripped 3 bases from V and 4 bases from J, with 23 bases between. The CDR3 nucleotides are TGTGCCACCAGTGATGGTACAGCCAACGGAAAGGGGGGCACTGAAGCTTTCTTT. It translates to CATSDGTANGKGGTEAFF.

This clone has a count of ten or more. The rearrangement uses TRBV18 and TRBJ2-7, with 15 bases lining up with TRBD2. The CDR3 runs 14 residues. With 8 bases clipped from V and 7 bases from J, the junction kept 6 bases outside the gene matches. Germline loops: CDR1 KGHSH, CDR2 LQKENI. For the CDR3, the DNA is TGTGCCAGCGGACTAGCGGGAGGGCCTATTGAGCAGTACTTC. Translating it yields CASGLAGGPIEQYF.

The chain couples TRBV5-1 to TRBJ2-7; weak D call: TRBD2 (5 bases). CDR3 size: 15 residues. Trimming removed 0 bases at V and 3 bases at J, with 13 bases between. Germline assignment: CDR1 SGHRS and CDR2 YFSETQ. CDR3 DNA sequence: TGCGCCAGCAGCTTGGATCTTGGAGGTATCTACGAGCAGTACTTC. It yields the protein CASSLDLGGIYEQYF.

This clone was seen ten or more times. The rearrangement links TRBV7-9 to TRBJ1-3; 7 bases match TRBD1. V lost 0 bases and J lost 3; bases outside the gene matches: 2. The CDR3 is made up of 15 amino acids. Germline CDR1 is SEHNR and CDR2 is FQNEAQ (reference sequence). The CDR3 DNA is TGTGCCAGCAGCTTAGCGACAGGGCGTGGAAACACCATATATTTT. Encoded protein: CASSLATGRGNTIYF.

Worth noting for this clone: A read error may explain this, as a much larger clone is one base away. The CDR3 end shows no conserved phenylalanine or tryptophan, and so a read error is likely. This chain connects TRBV7-8 to TRBJ2-5; D remains ambiguous. The CDR3 has 13 residues. The germline CDR1 and CDR2 sequences are SGHVS and FQNEAQ. Trimming pared 6 bases from V and 3 bases from J, leaving 11 bases between. Written as DNA, the CDR3 is TGTGCCAGCAGAGGGCAGGCTGAAGAGACCCAGTACCTC. This gives the protein CASRGQAEETQYL.

This clone came up a few times. The rearrangement links TRBV2 to TRBJ2-7; D unclear. Per germline, CDR1 SNHLY and CDR2 FYNNEI. The CDR3 loop spans 11 amino acids. V lost 10 bases to trimming and J lost 5 bases, with 12 bases between them. CDR3 DNA sequence: TGTGCCATCCATTGTGGCCACGAGCAGTACTTC. Translating gives CAIHCGHEQYF. Variable domain in full (rest from reference TRBV2 and TRBJ2-7): EPEVTQTPSHQVTQMGQEVILRCVPISNHLYFYWYRQILGQKVEFLVSFYNNEISEKSEIFDDQFSVERPDGSNFTLKIRSTKLEDSAMYFCAIHCGHEQYFGPGTRLTVT.

This clone was recorded at least ten times. V gene TRBV6-1 combines with J gene TRBJ1-4; 7 nucleotides line up with TRBD1. The germline V gene encodes CDR1 MNHNS and CDR2 SASEGT. The CDR3 is made up of 15 amino acids. Unmatched junction bases numbered 6, after V lost 6 bases and J lost 2 bases. The chain's CDR3 is CASRELTGTNEKLFF. Here the CDR3 DNA reads TGTGCCAGCAGGGAATTGACAGGGACTAATGAAAAACTGTTTTTT.

This clone was observed at least ten times. The chain combines TRBV11-2 with TRBJ2-2; D unclear. V lost 5 bases and J lost 0, with 16 bases in between. The CDR3 has 17 residues. Germline CDR1 reads SGHAT; CDR2 reads FQNNGV. CDR3 bases: TGTGCCAGCAGCGGAGCCGAGCAGGTAGCGAACACCGGGGAGCTGTTTTTT. This codes for CASSGAEQVANTGELFF.

This chain connects TRBV27 to TRBJ2-1; D is tentatively TRBD1 or TRBD2 (6 bases each). This CDR3 contains 16 residues. CDR1 is MNHEY, CDR2 SMNVEV, per germline (reference sequence). The V end was cut by 5 bases, the J end by 8 bases, with 22 bases between. The CDR3 sequence is CASSPTGLATEDEQFF. CDR3 nucleotide sequence: TGTGCCAGCAGTCCCACAGGGCTAGCGACCGAGGATGAGCAGTTCTTC.

This clone was counted at least ten times. This chain connects TRBV5-1 to TRBJ2-7; TRBD2 might be the D (5 bases). The CDR3 is made up of 14 amino acids. Germline V gene lookup returns CDR1 SGHRS and CDR2 YFSETQ. V was pared by 3 bases and J by 1 base, with 11 bases between. This CDR3 is CASSSSPGSYEQYF. In DNA, the CDR3 is TGCGCCAGCAGCTCCTCTCCGGGATCCTACGAGCAGTACTTC.